These 20 T cell receptor beta chains were all obtained from the same sample, sequenced in a study of blood T cell repertoires in COVID-19. Generated by immunoSEQ multiplex PCR, the TCRdb table keeps only in-frame clones and is missing some. The table lists 9,500 to 15,000 clones, around 90% of them singletons. Sample: peripheral blood. These receptors all stem from a man in his 70s with active COVID-19.

A few counts support this clone. The chain recombines TRBV2 with TRBJ2-7; 7 bases line up with TRBD1. The V and J ends lost 5 bases and 3 bases, in that order; junction bases with no gene match: 1. Germline V gives CDR1 SNHLY, CDR2 FYNNEI. The CDR3 covers 12 residues. Here the CDR3 reads CASSWDSYEQYF. CDR3 DNA: TGTGCCAGCAGTTGGGACAGCTACGAGCAGTACTTC.

The V and J genes are TRBV2 and TRBJ1-6; D ambiguous. Germline V gene lookup returns CDR1 SNHLY and CDR2 FYNNEI. The ends were cut back, 3 bases at V and 6 bases at J, with 6 bases in the middle. The CDR3 runs 13 residues. CDR3 nucleotides: TGTGCCAGCAGTGATCAATTTAATTCACCCCTCCACTTT. This gives the protein CASSDQFNSPLHF.

This chain uses TRBV4-3 with TRBJ2-2, with D possibly TRBD1 on 6 matching bases. CDR3 length: 13 amino acids. With 3 bases removed from V and 4 bases from J, the gap between germline ends came to 6 bases. Germline lookup yields CDR1 LGHNA and CDR2 YSLEER. Here the CDR3 reads CASSQDSTGELFF. CDR3 nucleotide sequence: TGCGCCAGCAGCCAGGACAGCACCGGGGAGCTGTTTTTT.

This clone has only a few counts. The chain links TRBV28 to TRBJ1-1; D possibly corresponds to TRBD1 (6 bases). Germline-derived CDR1 and CDR2 are MDHEN and SYDVKM. Deletions cut 6 bases from V and 10 bases from J, with 24 bases between. The CDR3 is made up of 15 amino acids. The CDR3 loop is CASSLGDIRPKGAFF. CDR3 bases: TGTGCCAGCAGCCTGGGGGACATACGGCCAAAGGGAGCTTTCTTT.

The chain combines TRBV19 with TRBJ2-3, with D tentatively TRBD2 (5 bases). Trimming pared 4 bases from V and 2 bases from J, leaving 10 bases between. The CDR3 runs 14 residues. Germline V gives CDR1 LNHDA, CDR2 SQIVND (reference sequence). CDR3 DNA sequence: TGTGCCAGTAGTACTGGACTCTACACAGATACGCAGTATTTT. Its protein is CASSTGLYTDTQYF.

The chain has TRBV27 and TRBJ2-7; 9 bases match TRBD1. V shed 8 bases, J shed 6 bases, and the junction held 2 bases outside the gene matches. The germline V gene encodes CDR1 MNHEY and CDR2 SMNVEV (reference sequence). The CDR3 loop spans 11 amino acids. Here the CDR3 reads CASLTGGEQYF. In DNA form, the CDR3 reads TGTGCCAGCCTGACAGGGGGCGAGCAGTACTTC.

The chain uses TRBV5-8 and TRBJ2-7; weak D call: TRBD1 (5 bases). The V end lost 4 bases, the J end lost 0 bases, and 8 bases lay between the germline ends. The CDR3 extends over 13 amino acids. Germline V CDR1 and CDR2: SGHTS, YDEGEE. For the CDR3, the DNA is TGTGCCAGCAGCCTGACAGACTCCTACGAGCAGTACTTC. It codes for CASSLTDSYEQYF. Supplemented by reference TRBV5-8 and TRBJ2-7, the full variable domain reads EAGVTQSPTHLIKTRGQQATLRCSPISGHTSVYWYQQALGLGLQFLLWYDEGEERNRGNFPPRFSGRQFPNYSSELNVNALELEDSALYLCASSLTDSYEQYFGPGTRLTVT.

The V call is TRBV5-1, the J call TRBJ1-1, with no clear D. Between the trimmed V and J ends, which lost 4 bases and 4 bases, there was a span of 14 bases. Germline V gene sequence: CDR1 SGHRS, CDR2 YFSETQ. The CDR3 loop spans 14 amino acids. CDR3 loop: CASSVSSAGTEAFF. For the CDR3, the DNA is TGCGCCAGCAGCGTGTCTAGTGCCGGCACTGAAGCTTTCTTT.

V and J are TRBV30 and TRBJ1-2; D not resolved. CDR3 length: 11 residues. The germline V gene encodes CDR1 GTSNPN and CDR2 SVGIG (reference sequence). V lost 6 bases and J lost 2, with 7 bases in between. In nucleotides, the CDR3 is TGTGCCTGTACTTTCAACTATGGCTACACCTTC. Translation gives CACTFNYGYTF.

The rearrangement uses TRBV7-6 and TRBJ1-2, with D maybe TRBD1 (6 bases). This CDR3 is 15 amino acids long. Looked up from germline, CDR1 is SGHVS and CDR2 is FNYEAQ. Trimming removed 0 bases from V and 8 bases from J, with 16 bases in between. The CDR3 region is CASSLAPFGGRGYTF. The CDR3 DNA reads TGTGCCAGCAGCTTAGCTCCTTTCGGGGGGCGAGGCTACACCTTC.

This clone has a single count. The chain employs TRBV19 and TRBJ1-1; D call uncertain. The CDR3 runs 18 residues. V lost 7 bases and J 0 bases, leaving 24 bases between the germline ends. The germline V gene encodes CDR1 LNHDA and CDR2 SQIVND (reference sequence). The CDR3 sequence: CASTTFTQAARLNTEAFF. The CDR3 DNA reads TGTGCCAGTACCACCTTCACCCAGGCAGCCCGTTTGAACACTGAAGCTTTCTTT. Looking up the rest from reference TRBV19 and TRBJ1-1 gives the full variable domain: DGGITQSPKYLFRKEGQNVTLSCEQNLNHDAMYWYRQDPGQGLRLIYYSQIVNDFQKGDIAEGYSVSREKKESFPLTVTSAQKNPTAFYLCASTTFTQAARLNTEAFFGQGTRLTVV.

This chain joins TRBV3-1 (or the pseudogene TRBV3-2) and TRBJ2-7; tentative D call: TRBD2 (5 bases). Germline V gene lookup returns CDR1 LGHDT and CDR2 YNNKEL (reference sequence). This CDR3 region has 12 residues. V was cut by 8 bases and J by 1 base, with 9 bases left in between. Written as DNA, the CDR3 is TGTGCCAGCTCCCAGCGGTCCTACGAGCAGTACTTC. The encoded protein is CASSQRSYEQYF.

The chain couples TRBV29-1 to TRBJ2-7; a possible D gene is TRBD2 (6 bases). Trimming removed 5 bases at V and 1 base at J, with 12 bases between. Germline CDR1 and CDR2: SQVTM and ANQGSEA. This CDR3 comprises 13 residues. The CDR3 DNA is TGCAGCGTTCTGACGGGGGAGTCCTACGAGCAGTACTTC. Protein: CSVLTGESYEQYF.

The rearrangement joins TRBV19 to TRBJ1-6, with 8 bases identical to TRBD1. J gave up 3 bases and V 5 bases, and 12 bases lay outside the gene matches. CDR1 and CDR2 from the germline V gene are LNHDA and SQIVND (reference sequence). The CDR3 runs 18 residues. CDR3 bases: TGTGCCAGTAGTGATCTTAGTCAGGGGGCCTACTATAATTCACCCCTCCACTTT. Encoded protein: CASSDLSQGAYYNSPLHF.

This clone was detected only once. This rearrangement joins TRBV9 to TRBJ2-3, with 7 bases that match TRBD2. The V gene end was trimmed by 3 bases and the J gene end by 3 bases; junction bases not matched to a gene: 7. This CDR3 region has 15 residues. CDR1 and CDR2 (germline): SGDLS, YYNGEE. CDR3 residues: CASSAWDYWTDTQYF. The CDR3 nucleotides are TGTGCCAGCAGCGCCTGGGACTACTGGACAGATACGCAGTATTTT.

The V call is TRBV4-2, the J call TRBJ1-4; D is uncertain. CDR3 length: 15 amino acids. CDR1 and CDR2 (germline): LGHNA, YNFKEQ. The V gene lost 1 base and the J gene lost 1 base, with 7 bases spanning the gap. In DNA, the CDR3 is TGTGCCAGCAGCCAAGTGCGGGGAACTAATGAAAAACTGTTTTTT. Protein: CASSQVRGTNEKLFF.

V is TRBV5-6 and J is TRBJ1-3; no firm D call. Per the germline V gene, CDR1 is SGHDT and CDR2 is YYEEEE. V shed 6 bases and J shed 4 bases, with 14 bases lying between them. The CDR3 spans 14 residues. CDR3 DNA: TGTGCCAGCACCCTTCGGGTCGCCGGAAACACCATATATTTT. It specifies CASTLRVAGNTIYF.

This clone was seen only a few times. The CDR3 region is CASSYSHTLYNSPLHF. The CDR3, as DNA: TGTGCCAGCAGTTATTCCCACACGCTTTATAATTCACCCCTCCACTTT. The V call is TRBV6-5, the J call TRBJ1-6; D remains ambiguous. V lost 3 bases to trimming and J lost 4 bases, with 13 bases between them. CDR1 MNHEY and CDR2 SVGAGI come from the germline V gene. The CDR3 has 16 amino acids.

The V and J genes are TRBV27 and TRBJ1-4; D remains ambiguous. Germline CDR1 and CDR2: MNHEY and SMNVEV (reference sequence). With 5 bases removed from V and 0 bases from J, the gap between germline ends came to 7 bases. This CDR3 is 14 amino acids long. CDR3 nucleotide sequence: TGTGCCAGCAGTGCACGAGCAACTAATGAAAAACTGTTTTTT. It codes for CASSARATNEKLFF.

This clone has just one count. Written as DNA, the CDR3 is TGTGCCTGTTCCCGCCGGGACAGGCTCGGCGAGCAGTACTTC. Translation: CACSRRDRLGEQYF. The chain is built from TRBV30 and TRBJ2-7, with TRBD1 matching 8 bases. The germline gives CDR1 GTSNPN, CDR2 SVGIG (reference sequence). V trimming: 6 bases; J trimming: 6 bases; junction bases outside the gene matches: 13. This CDR3 is 14 amino acids long.